This T cell receptor (beta chain) came from a study of blood T cell repertoires in COVID-19. Generated by immunoSEQ multiplex PCR, the TCRdb table keeps only in-frame clones and is missing some. The table shows 45,000 to 55,000 clones, with 75% to 90% occurring only once. There are 20 residues in the CDR3. CDR1 SGHDN and CDR2 FVKESK come from the germline V gene. Germline trimming cut 0 bases from V and 2 bases from J; bases unmatched to any gene: 18. The TCR originated in a man in his sixties with active COVID-19. V gene TRBV14 combines with J gene TRBJ2-5, with 7 nucleotides matching TRBD2. Sequencing was done on a sample of peripheral blood. The CDR3 bases are TGTGCCAGCAGCCAAGATCGGAGGGGACTAACACAAATCGAACAAGAGACCCAGTACTTC. Amino acids: CASSQDRRGLTQIEQETQYF.